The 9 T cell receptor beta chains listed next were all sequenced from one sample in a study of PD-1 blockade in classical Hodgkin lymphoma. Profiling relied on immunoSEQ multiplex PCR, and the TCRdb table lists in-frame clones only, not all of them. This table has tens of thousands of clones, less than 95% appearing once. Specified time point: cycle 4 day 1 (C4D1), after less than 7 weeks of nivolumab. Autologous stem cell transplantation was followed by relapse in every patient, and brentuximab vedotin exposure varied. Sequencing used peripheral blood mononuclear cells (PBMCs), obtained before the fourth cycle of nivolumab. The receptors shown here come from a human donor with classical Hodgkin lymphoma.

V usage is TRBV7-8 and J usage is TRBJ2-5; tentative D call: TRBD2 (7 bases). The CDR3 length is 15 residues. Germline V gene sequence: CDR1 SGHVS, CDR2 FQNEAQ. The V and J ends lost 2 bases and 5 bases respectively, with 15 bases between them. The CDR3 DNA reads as TGTGCCAGCAGCTTAAAGGGGGGGGGCCCCGAGACCCAGTACTTC. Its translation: CASSLKGGGPETQYF. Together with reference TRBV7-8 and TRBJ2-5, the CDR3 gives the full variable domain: GAGVSQSPRYKVAKRGQDVALRCDPISGHVSLFWYQQALGQGPEFLTYFQNEAQLDKSGLPSDRFFAERPEGSVSTLKIQRTQQEDSAVYLCASSLKGGGPETQYFGPGTRLLVL.

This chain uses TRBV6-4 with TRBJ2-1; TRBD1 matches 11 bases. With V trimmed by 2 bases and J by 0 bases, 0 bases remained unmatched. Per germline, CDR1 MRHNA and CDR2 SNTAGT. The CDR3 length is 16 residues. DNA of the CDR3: TGTGCCAGCAGTGACGGGACAGGGGGCTCCTACAATGAGCAGTTCTTC. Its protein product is CASSDGTGGSYNEQFF.

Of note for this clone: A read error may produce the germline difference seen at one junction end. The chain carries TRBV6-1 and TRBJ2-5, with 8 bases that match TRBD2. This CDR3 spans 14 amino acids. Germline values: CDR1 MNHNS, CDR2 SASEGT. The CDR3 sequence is CASNEPGLEETQYF. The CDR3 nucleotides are TGTGCCAGCAATGAACCGGGACTAGAGGAGACCCAGTACTTC.

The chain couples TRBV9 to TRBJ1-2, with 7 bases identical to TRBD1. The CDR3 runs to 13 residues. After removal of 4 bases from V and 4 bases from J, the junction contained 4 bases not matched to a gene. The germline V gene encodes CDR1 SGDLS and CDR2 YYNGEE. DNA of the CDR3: TGTGCCAGCAGCCTTAGACAGGGCTATGGCTACACCTTC. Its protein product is CASSLRQGYGYTF.

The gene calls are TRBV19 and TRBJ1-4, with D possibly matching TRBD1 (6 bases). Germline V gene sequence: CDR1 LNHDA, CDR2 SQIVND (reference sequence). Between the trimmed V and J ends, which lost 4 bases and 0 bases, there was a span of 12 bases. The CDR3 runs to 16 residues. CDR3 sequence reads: CASSTETGTTNEKLFF. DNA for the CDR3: TGTGCCAGTAGTACCGAGACAGGAACAACTAATGAAAAACTGTTTTTT.

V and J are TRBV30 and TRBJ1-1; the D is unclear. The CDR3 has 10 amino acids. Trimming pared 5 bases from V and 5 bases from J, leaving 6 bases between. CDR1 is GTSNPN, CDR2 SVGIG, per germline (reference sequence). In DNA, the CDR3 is TGTGCCTGGGGTATAACTGAAGCTTTCTTT. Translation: CAWGITEAFF.

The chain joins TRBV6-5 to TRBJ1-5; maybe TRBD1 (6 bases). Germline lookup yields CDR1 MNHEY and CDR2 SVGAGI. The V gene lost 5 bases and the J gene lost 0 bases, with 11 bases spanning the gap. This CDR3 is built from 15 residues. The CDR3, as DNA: TGTGCCAGCAGTCGGACAGTTTATAGCAATCAGCCCCAGCATTTT. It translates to CASSRTVYSNQPQHF.

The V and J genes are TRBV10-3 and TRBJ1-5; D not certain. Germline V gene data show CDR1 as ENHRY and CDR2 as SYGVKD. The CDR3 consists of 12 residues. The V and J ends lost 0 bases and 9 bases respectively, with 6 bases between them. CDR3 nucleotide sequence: TGTGCCATCAGTGAGTCGGAGGGGCCCCAGCATTTT. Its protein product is CAISESEGPQHF.

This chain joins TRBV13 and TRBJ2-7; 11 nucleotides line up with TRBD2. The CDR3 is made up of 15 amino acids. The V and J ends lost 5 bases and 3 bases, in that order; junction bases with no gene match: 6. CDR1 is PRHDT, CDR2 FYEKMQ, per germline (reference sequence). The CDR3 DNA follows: TGTGCCAGCAGCCCGCGACTAGCGGGGAGCTACGAGCAGTACTTC. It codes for CASSPRLAGSYEQYF.